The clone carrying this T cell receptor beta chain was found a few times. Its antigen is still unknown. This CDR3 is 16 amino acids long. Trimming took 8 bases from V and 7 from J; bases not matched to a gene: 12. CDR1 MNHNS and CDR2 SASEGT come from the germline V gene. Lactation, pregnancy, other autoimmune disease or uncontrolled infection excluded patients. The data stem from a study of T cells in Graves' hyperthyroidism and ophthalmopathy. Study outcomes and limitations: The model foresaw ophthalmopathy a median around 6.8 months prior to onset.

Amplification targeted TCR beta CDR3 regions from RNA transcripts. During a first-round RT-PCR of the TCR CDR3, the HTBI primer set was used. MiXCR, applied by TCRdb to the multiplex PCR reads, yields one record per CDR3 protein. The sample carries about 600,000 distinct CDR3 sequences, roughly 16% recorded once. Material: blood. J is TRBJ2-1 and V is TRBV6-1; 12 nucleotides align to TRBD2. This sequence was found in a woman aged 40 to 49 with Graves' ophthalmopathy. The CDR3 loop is CASFPKPSGRGNEQFF. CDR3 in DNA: TGTGCCAGCTTTCCTAAACCTAGCGGGAGGGGTAATGAGCAGTTCTTC.